The rows below give T cell receptor beta chains drawn from one sample of a study of shared clonotypes between healthy human individuals. Clones were read by immunoSEQ multiplex PCR, and TCRdb kept only the in-frame ones, dropping some. The data contain some 2,000,000 clones, under 97% of them singletons. The specimen was naive CD4+ T cells sorted from blood. The receptors shown here come from a man in his late teens or twenties in good health. The CDR3 runs from the conserved cysteine through the conserved F or W. D genes are given only for firm matches. The size of a clone is reported for some rows only, either as once, few or many, or as a class for expanded clones.

j_gene | d_gene | abundance | v_gene | len | CDR3nt | CDR3aa
TRBJ2-7 | - | - | TRBV6-6 | 13 | TGTGCCACCAAACAGGTTGCGGACTACGAGCAGTACTTC | CATKQVADYEQYF
TRBJ2-7 | - | - | TRBV28 | 13 | TGTGCCAGCGGAACCGGCCCGACCTACGAGCAGTACTTC | CASGTGPTYEQYF
TRBJ2-7 | - | once | TRBV5-1 | 11 | TGCGCCAGCACGCCGCACCCCGAGCAGTACTTC | CASTPHPEQYF
TRBJ2-7 | TRBD1 | - | TRBV5-1 | 14 | TGCGCCAGCAGCCCGGGACAGGGTACGAGCGAGCAGTACTTC | CASSPGQGTSEQYF
TRBJ2-2 | - | - | TRBV27 | 12 | TGTGCCAGCAGTTTTTTTGCCGGGGAGCTGTTTTTT | CASSFFAGELFF
TRBJ2-3 | - | - | TRBV30 | 13 | TGTGCCTGGAGTAGACCGGGCACAGATACGCAGTATTTT | CAWSRPGTDTQYF
TRBJ1-1 | - | - | TRBV10-3 | 11 | TGTGCCATCAGCAGGGGCACTGAAGCTTTCTTT | CAISRGTEAFF
TRBJ1-3 | - | - | TRBV10-2 | 16 | TGCGCCAGCAGTGAGTCGTGGAGGGCGGAAGGAAACACCATATATTTT | CASSESWRAEGNTIYF
TRBJ2-7 | TRBD1 | - | TRBV5-7 | 17 | TGTGCCAGCAGCTCCTTAGTCGTCGGACAGGGTGCCCACGAGCAGTACTTC | CASSSLVVGQGAHEQYF
TRBJ1-2 | - | - | TRBV11-2 | 13 | TGTGCCAGCAGCCCGGACATTAACTATGGCTACACCTTC | CASSPDINYGYTF
TRBJ1-4 | TRBD1 | - | TRBV6-7 | 18 | TGTGCCAGCAGTACGACGACAGGGAGTTCTTTCATGAGGGAAAAACTGTTTTTT | CASSTTTGSSFMREKLFF
TRBJ1-4 | - | - | TRBV5-1 | 13 | TGCGCCAGCAGCTTGGCCCTAGGTGAAAAACTGTTTTTT | CASSLALGEKLFF
TRBJ2-2 | TRBD1 | - | TRBV27 | 16 | TGTGCCAGCAGTTTGGGGACAGGGGGGGTCACCGGGGAGCTGTTTTTT | CASSLGTGGVTGELFF
TRBJ2-1 | - | few | TRBV5-6 | 14 | TGTGCCAGCAGCTTGTCTTTGTCGATCAATGAGCAGTTCTTC | CASSLSLSINEQFF
TRBJ2-4 | - | once | TRBV4-3 | 16 | TGCGCCAGCAGCCAAGAGGGGGCGAGGGGTGGTTCAATTCAGTACTTC | CASSQEGARGGSIQYF
TRBJ2-7 | TRBD2 | - | TRBV14 | 17 | TGTGCCAGCAGCCCCTCTGAGATTGGCGGGAGATGGTACGAGCAGTACTTC | CASSPSEIGGRWYEQYF
TRBJ2-5 | TRBD1 | - | TRBV7-9 | 15 | TGTGCCAGCAGCTACCGGTCAGGGGGCTTGGAGACCCAGTACTTC | CASSYRSGGLETQYF
TRBJ2-5 | - | once | TRBV29-1 | 10 | TGCAGCGCTGTTCAAGAGACCCAGTACTTC | CSAVQETQYF
TRBJ2-5 | TRBD2 | - | TRBV6-1 | 16 | TGTGCCAGCAGTGTAACTAGCGGGGGGGCCATGGAGACCCAGTACTTC | CASSVTSGGAMETQYF
TRBJ2-1 | - | - | TRBV18 | 13 | TGTGCCAGCTCAAGCACAGGGAGTCATGAGCAGTTCTTC | CASSSTGSHEQFF
TRBJ1-6 | - | - | TRBV28 | 16 | TGTGCCAGCAGTCTATACAGGGTAGCCCAGAATTCACCCCTCCACTTT | CASSLYRVAQNSPLHF
TRBJ2-3 | TRBD2 | - | TRBV18 | 15 | TGTGCCAGCTCACCTAGCGGGATGAACACAGATACGCAGTATTTT | CASSPSGMNTDTQYF
TRBJ2-5 | - | - | TRBV27 | 14 | TGTGCCAGCAGTTCGAACAGGGCCTCGGAGACCCAGTACTTC | CASSSNRASETQYF